These 13 T cell receptor beta chains were sequenced from one sample in a study of response to subunit inactivated influenza vaccine. TCRdb ran MiXCR on the RT-PCR reads and lists one entry per CDR3 protein. The table has about 780,000 distinct CDR3 sequences, 18% seen once. The specimen was PBMCs from blood, collected roughly 5 days after vaccination. The receptors originated from a man in his forties or fifties who received an inactivated influenza vaccine.

This clonotype appeared many times. The chain uses TRBV7-6 and TRBJ2-5; no firm D call. Trimming cost V 5 bases and J 5 bases, with 9 bases left between them. CDR1 and CDR2 (germline): SGHVS, FNYEAQ. CDR3 length: 12 residues. The CDR3 here is CASSPPPETQYF. The CDR3 nucleotides read TGTGCCAGCAGCCCTCCCCCGGAGACCCAGTACTTC.

This rearrangement joins TRBV12-3 or TRBV12-4 to TRBJ2-1; a possible D gene is TRBD1 (6 bases). V was clipped by 5 bases and J by 10 bases, with 18 bases between them. The CDR3 extends over 14 amino acids. Here the CDR3 DNA reads TGTGCCAGCAGTCCCCTGCAGGGGATGGCGGAGCAGTTCTTC. Amino acid sequence: CASSPLQGMAEQFF.

About this clonotype: A read error may account for a junction end that differs from germline. The rearrangement links TRBV15 to TRBJ2-4; 8 positions agree with TRBD1. This CDR3 comprises 11 residues. The germline V gene encodes CDR1 LNHNV and CDR2 YYDKDF (reference sequence). CDR3 nucleotides: TGTGCCACCAGGAACCGGGACAGGTCCCACTTC. This gives the protein CATRNRDRSHF.

This clonotype turned up a few times. The gene calls are TRBV20-1 and TRBJ2-1; TRBD2 aligns across 12 bases. Germline CDR1 is DFQATT and CDR2 is SNEGSKA (reference sequence). CDR3 length: 16 amino acids. V lost 2 bases to trimming and J lost 6 bases; unmatched junction nucleotides: 8. CDR3 nucleotides: TGCAGTGCTAGAACACTGACTAGCGGGAGAGTCAATGAGCAGTTCTTC. It codes for CSARTLTSGRVNEQFF.

This chain connects TRBV4-2 to TRBJ1-1; D is unresolved. The CDR3 runs to 15 residues. V gave up 0 bases and J gave up 5 bases, with 13 bases separating them. The V gene's germline CDR1 is LGHNA and CDR2 YNFKEQ. CDR3 region: CASSQDWAGKTEAFF. As DNA, the CDR3 is TGTGCCAGCAGCCAAGATTGGGCGGGGAAGACTGAAGCTTTCTTT.

This clonotype was seen repeatedly, ten times or more. This rearrangement joins TRBV20-1 to TRBJ2-7; a weak D match, TRBD2 (6 bases). V lost 6 bases and J lost 3, with 24 bases in between. The CDR3 runs to 16 residues. Germline lookup yields CDR1 DFQATT and CDR2 SNEGSKA (reference sequence). The CDR3 loop is CSAPKPRDWINYEQYF. Written as DNA, the CDR3 is TGCAGTGCCCCGAAACCCCGGGACTGGATTAACTACGAGCAGTACTTC.

CDR3 bases: TGTGCCAGCAGCCCCCGCCCTGGTGGGGAGGGCCCTGATACGCAGTATTTT. It codes for CASSPRPGGEGPDTQYF. This sequence joins TRBV7-3 and TRBJ2-3; 7 bases map to TRBD2. Germline CDR1 and CDR2: SGHTA and FQGTGA. CDR3 length: 17 amino acids. V lost 5 bases, J lost 6 bases, and 17 bases stayed unmatched.

The chain is built from TRBV5-1 and TRBJ1-2, with 8 bases identical to TRBD1. The junction had 13 bases not matched to a gene; V was cut back by 4 bases and J by 8 bases. The CDR3 contains 15 residues. Germline CDR1 SGHRS, CDR2 YFSETQ. CDR3 nucleotide sequence: TGCGCCAGCAGCCTGAGTTTCCGACAGGGGAAGGGCTACACCTTC. Protein sequence: CASSLSFRQGKGYTF.

This clonotype was observed at least ten times. This chain joins TRBV15 and TRBJ2-7; D remains ambiguous. The CDR3 has 13 residues. Germline V lookup: CDR1 LNHNV, CDR2 YYDKDF (reference sequence). Between the trimmed V and J ends, which lost 2 bases and 5 bases, there was a span of 10 bases. CDR3 sequence: CATSRTYKDEQYF. CDR3 bases: TGTGCCACCAGCAGAACCTACAAGGACGAGCAGTACTTC.

This clonotype occurred many times. This chain uses TRBV9 with TRBJ2-2; unclear D gene. The germline V and J ends were trimmed by 0 bases and 3 bases, with 18 bases remaining between them. The CDR3 runs to 18 residues. Germline V gene data show CDR1 as SGDLS and CDR2 as YYNGEE. CDR3 residues: CASSVVPPGRSHTGELFF. The DNA of the CDR3 is TGTGCCAGCAGCGTAGTACCCCCCGGGCGGTCCCACACCGGGGAGCTGTTTTTT. Variable domain in full (rest from reference TRBV9 and TRBJ2-2): DSGVTQTPKHLITATGQRVTLRCSPRSGDLSVYWYQQSLDQGLQFLIQYYNGEERAKGNILERFSAQQFPDLHSELNLSSLELGDSALYFCASSVVPPGRSHTGELFFGEGSRLTVL.

This clonotype occurred a few times. The chain links TRBV2 to TRBJ2-4; D gene ambiguous. The CDR3 covers 14 residues. Trimming took 1 base from V and 0 from J, leaving 4 bases between them. CDR1 is SNHLY, CDR2 FYNNEI, per germline. In DNA, the CDR3 is TGTGCCAGCAGTGAAGAGCTAGCCAAAAACATTCAGTACTTC. Amino acid sequence: CASSEELAKNIQYF.

V usage is TRBV25-1 and J usage is TRBJ2-2; D gene unclear. The V end was cut by 1 base, the J end by 6 bases, with 9 bases between. The CDR3 length is 14 residues. Germline CDR1 MGHDK, CDR2 SYGVNS. The CDR3 here is CASSEFKASGELFF. The CDR3 region has the DNA TGTGCCAGCAGTGAATTCAAGGCGTCCGGGGAGCTGTTTTTT.

Only a few counts were recorded for this clonotype. This sequence joins TRBV11-2 and TRBJ2-7; D uncertain. Germline CDR1 is SGHAT and CDR2 is FQNNGV. Trimming cost V 1 base and J 3 bases, with 10 bases left between them. This CDR3 spans 14 amino acids. The chain's CDR3 is CASSLGVEIYEQYF. The CDR3 nucleotides are TGTGCCAGCAGCTTAGGAGTGGAGATCTACGAGCAGTACTTC.